This passage covers 11 T cell receptor beta chains from one sample sequenced in a study of blood T cell repertoires in COVID-19. Clones were read by immunoSEQ multiplex PCR, and TCRdb kept only the in-frame ones, dropping some. This table has some 170,000 clones, about three quarters appearing once. What was sequenced was peripheral blood. These receptors came from a woman in her sixties or seventies with acute or convalescent COVID-19.

The table lists this clone with a few counts. This chain links TRBV3-1 (or the pseudogene TRBV3-2) with TRBJ2-2, with 7 nucleotides matching TRBD2. The J segment lost 2 bases and the V segment lost 0 bases, leaving 12 bases of the junction unmatched. The CDR3 length is 19 residues. Per germline, CDR1 LGHDT and CDR2 YNNKEL (reference sequence). CDR3 region: CASSQEGFLTGGNTGELFF. Written as DNA, the CDR3 is TGTGCCAGCAGCCAAGAAGGATTTTTGACGGGAGGTAACACCGGGGAGCTGTTTTTT.

The rearrangement joins TRBV23-1 to TRBJ2-5; 9 nucleotides line up with TRBD1. TRBV23-1 is reported as an ORF; its role is uncertain. CDR3 length: 16 residues. V lost 3 bases to trimming and J lost 3 bases; unmatched junction nucleotides: 8. CDR3 sequence: CASSQPWDREKETQYF. In DNA form, the CDR3 reads TGCGCCAGCAGTCAGCCATGGGACAGGGAAAAAGAGACCCAGTACTTC.

The rearrangement uses TRBV4-2 and TRBJ1-1, with D possibly being TRBD1 (5 bases). This CDR3 is 14 amino acids long. Germline-derived CDR1 and CDR2 are LGHNA and YNFKEQ. With 4 bases removed from V and 8 bases from J, the gap between germline ends came to 17 bases. CDR3 bases: TGTGCCAGCAGCCTTAAAAGAGGGGAGGGCGAAGCTTTCTTT. Translation: CASSLKRGEGEAFF.

The chain links TRBV2 to TRBJ1-4; maybe TRBD1 (6 bases). Looked up from germline, CDR1 is SNHLY and CDR2 is FYNNEI. The CDR3 length is 13 residues. V shed 1 base and J shed 6 bases, with 6 bases lying between them. This CDR3 is CASSEDRDEKLFF. In DNA, the CDR3 is TGTGCCAGCAGTGAAGACAGGGATGAAAAACTGTTTTTT.

V usage is TRBV5-5 and J usage is TRBJ1-4, with D unresolved. V dropped 4 bases and J dropped 8 bases, with 15 bases sitting between them. The germline V gene encodes CDR1 SGHKS and CDR2 YYEKEE (reference sequence). The CDR3 is 14 residues long. CDR3 in amino acids: CASSLGERREKLFF. As DNA, the CDR3 is TGTGCCAGCAGCCTCGGAGAGCGGAGGGAAAAACTGTTTTTT.

The chain uses TRBV5-1 and TRBJ2-1; TRBD2 agrees at 10 bases. The CDR3 extends over 16 amino acids. Trimming removed 0 bases from V and 6 bases from J; junction bases left unmatched: 6. Germline V gene data show CDR1 as SGHRS and CDR2 as YFSETQ. CDR3 amino acids: CASSLAGLAGANEQFF. The CDR3 DNA reads as TGCGCCAGCAGCTTGGCCGGTCTAGCGGGAGCCAATGAGCAGTTCTTC.

The chain is built from TRBV6-4 and TRBJ2-1; TRBD2 aligns across 7 bases. The CDR3 is made up of 16 amino acids. Germline V gene data show CDR1 as MRHNA and CDR2 as SNTAGT. V trimming: 3 bases; J trimming: 6 bases; junction bases outside the gene matches: 11. In DNA form, the CDR3 reads TGTGCCAGCAGTGAGGACTGGACTAGAGTCCTCAATGAGCAGTTCTTC. It is translated as CASSEDWTRVLNEQFF.

J is TRBJ1-3 and V is TRBV4-1; 8 nucleotides agree with TRBD1. From germline, CDR1 is MGHRA and CDR2 YSYEKL. This CDR3 comprises 17 residues. Germline trimming cut 2 bases from V and 1 base from J; bases unmatched to any gene: 7. CDR3 protein: CASSQRTGTGSGNTIYF. The CDR3 nucleotides read TGCGCCAGCAGCCAAAGAACCGGGACAGGTTCTGGAAACACCATATATTTT.

Here the CDR3 reads CASSLGQTEAFF. The DNA of the CDR3 is TGTGCCAGCAGCTTGGGACAGACCGAAGCTTTCTTT. This chain links TRBV11-3 with TRBJ1-1, with 7 bases matching TRBD1. The CDR3 spans 12 residues. The J segment lost 8 bases and the V segment lost 3 bases, leaving 3 bases of the junction unmatched. Germline-derived CDR1 and CDR2 are SGHNT and YENEEA.

This chain connects TRBV24-1 to TRBJ2-7; TRBD2 agrees at 14 bases. V lost 2 bases, J lost 2 bases, and 1 base stayed unmatched. This CDR3 region has 16 residues. Germline V gives CDR1 KGHDR, CDR2 SFDVKD. The CDR3 DNA sequence: TGTGCCACCAGTGATTCGGGACTAGCGGGAGCCTACGAGCAGTACTTC. This codes for CATSDSGLAGAYEQYF.

The rearrangement links TRBV5-1 to TRBJ1-2, with 12 bases that match TRBD1. Per germline, CDR1 SGHRS and CDR2 YFSETQ. V trimming: 4 bases; J trimming: 3 bases; junction bases outside the gene matches: 7. This CDR3 is built from 16 residues. Written as DNA, the CDR3 is TGCGCCAGCAGCCCCGGGGACAGGGGGCTACACTATGGCTACACCTTC. Amino acids: CASSPGDRGLHYGYTF.